The 25 T cell receptor beta chains below were found in one sample sequenced in a study of regulatory T cells in long-lasting Graves disease. Time point of the sample: persistent/refractory GD, antithyroid drugs over 5 years with positive TRAb. The TCR library was made from RNA extracted from PBMCs. iRepertoire HTBI primers and Arm-PCR of CDR3 regions built TCR beta libraries. Each CDR3 protein is one row after TCRdb ran MiXCR on the multiplex PCR reads. The sample has around 500,000 distinct CDR3 sequences; around 21% are singletons. The source was peripheral blood mononuclear cells (PBMCs), collected when the disease was refractory, from a patient treated with antithyroid drugs. These receptor sequences come from a female donor with Graves disease.

This clonotype was recorded a few times. This sequence may be a read error, since a much larger clone differs from it by one base. This sequence joins TRBV12-3 or TRBV12-4 and TRBJ1-1; D is unclear. The CDR3 totals 13 residues. The V gene lost 4 bases and the J gene lost 10 bases, with 16 bases spanning the gap. CDR3 sequence (DNA): TGTGCCAGCAGTTCCAGACTTACTGATGGAGCTTTCTTT. Its translation is CASSSRLTDGAFF.

CDR3 DNA: TGCAGCGTTATCGCACCTGACAGGGGATCCTACGAGCAGTACTTC. This encodes CSVIAPDRGSYEQYF. V gene TRBV29-1 combines with J gene TRBJ2-7; 8 bases line up with TRBD1. Germline V gene lookup returns CDR1 SQVTM and CDR2 ANQGSEA. J lost 1 base, V lost 5 bases, and 10 bases had no gene match. The CDR3 sequence is 15 residues long.

The chain employs TRBV20-1 and TRBJ2-4; 9 bases agree with TRBD1. Trimming took 6 bases from V and 8 from J; bases not matched to a gene: 8. The germline CDR1 and CDR2 sequences are DFQATT and SNEGSKA (reference sequence). CDR3 length equals 13 residues. The CDR3 DNA follows: TGCAGTGCAGCGGGACAGGGAATATACATTCAGTACTTC. This codes for CSAAGQGIYIQYF.

This clonotype was recorded at least ten times. The V and J genes are TRBV28 and TRBJ2-7; 13 bases map to TRBD2. The CDR3 covers 16 residues. The germline V gene has CDR1 MDHEN and CDR2 SYDVKM. After removal of 6 bases from V and 5 bases from J, the junction contained 10 bases not matched to a gene. The CDR3 here is CASSPPTSGRLHEQYF. Here the CDR3 DNA reads TGTGCCAGCAGCCCCCCGACTAGCGGGAGGTTACACGAGCAGTACTTC.

The chain uses TRBV29-1 and TRBJ2-7; D possibly matches TRBD1 or TRBD2 (6 bases each). With 4 bases removed from V and 6 bases from J, the gap between germline ends came to 25 bases. Germline-derived CDR1 and CDR2 are SQVTM and ANQGSEA. The CDR3 length is 16 residues. CDR3 residues: CSVVGRGSVKGGEQYF. The CDR3 bases are TGCAGCGTTGTGGGCAGGGGCTCAGTCAAGGGAGGCGAGCAGTACTTC.

There are many counts of this clonotype. V and J are TRBV7-8 and TRBJ2-7; 7 positions agree with TRBD1. The V gene end was trimmed by 1 base and the J gene end by 4 bases; junction bases not matched to a gene: 13. The CDR3 runs to 17 residues. The germline CDR1 and CDR2 sequences are SGHVS and FQNEAQ. CDR3 in amino acids: CASSLGAGGPSGYEQYF. The CDR3 DNA is TGTGCCAGCAGCTTAGGAGCAGGGGGACCTTCGGGGTACGAGCAGTACTTC.

The chain uses TRBV30 and TRBJ1-1, with D unclear. Germline V lookup: CDR1 GTSNPN, CDR2 SVGIG (reference sequence). V lost 5 bases and J 5 bases, leaving 21 bases between the germline ends. The CDR3 runs 15 residues. Here the CDR3 DNA reads TGTGCCTGGTCCTTCGACCCGTCTCTTGGGACTGAAGCTTTCTTT. Its translation: CAWSFDPSLGTEAFF.

This clonotype was seen many times. This rearrangement joins TRBV9 to TRBJ2-7, with D perhaps TRBD2 (5 bases). Germline V gene data show CDR1 as SGDLS and CDR2 as YYNGEE. This CDR3 is built from 15 residues. V was trimmed by 3 bases and J by 1 base, leaving 14 bases between them. The CDR3: CASSEGTLGSYEQYF. The CDR3 coding sequence is TGTGCCAGCAGCGAGGGCACACTAGGTTCCTACGAGCAGTACTTC.

This clonotype was seen many times. In nucleotides, the CDR3 is TGCAGCGTTAAGGACAATGCCTACGAGCAGTACTTC. It encodes CSVKDNAYEQYF. This chain uses TRBV29-1 with TRBJ2-7; D may be TRBD1 (5 bases). Germline lookup yields CDR1 SQVTM and CDR2 ANQGSEA. This CDR3 contains 12 residues. Trimming cost V 5 bases and J 2 bases, with 10 bases left between them.

The table lists this clonotype with many counts. V usage is TRBV6-1 and J usage is TRBJ1-5; D call uncertain. Trimming took off 3 bases at V and 7 bases at J, with 19 bases between the two ends. Germline loops: CDR1 MNHNS, CDR2 SASEGT. This CDR3 has 16 amino acids. CDR3 bases: TGTGCCAGCAGTGATGGACGTTGGGGATTGGGGCAGCCCCAGCATTTT. It is translated as CASSDGRWGLGQPQHF.

This clonotype was counted a few times. The gene calls are TRBV12-3 or TRBV12-4 and TRBJ2-4; a weak D match, TRBD2 (6 bases). This CDR3 contains 14 residues. Between the trimmed V and J ends, which lost 5 bases and 8 bases, there was a span of 16 bases. This CDR3 is CASSANSGSDIQYF. The CDR3 region has the DNA TGTGCCAGCAGTGCCAATTCCGGGAGCGACATTCAGTACTTC.

The chain has TRBV29-1 and TRBJ2-7; D is unresolved. Trimming removed 4 bases at V and 1 base at J, with 8 bases between. CDR3 length equals 12 residues. Germline V gives CDR1 SQVTM, CDR2 ANQGSEA. The CDR3, as DNA: TGCAGCGTTGGACCGAATTCCTACGAGCAGTACTTC. This gives the protein CSVGPNSYEQYF.

On this clonotype: The junction and the germline gene differ at one end; a read error may be behind it. The chain uses TRBV30 and TRBJ1-1, with D possibly being TRBD1 (5 bases). The CDR3 extends over 11 amino acids. The V gene's germline CDR1 is GTSNPN and CDR2 SVGIG (reference sequence). As DNA, the CDR3 is TGTGCCCGGAGGTCGGGGGCTGAAGCTTTCTTT. Translated: CARRSGAEAFF. The full variable domain, with the rest looked up from reference TRBV30 and TRBJ1-1, is SQTIHQWPATLVQPVGSPLSLECTVEGTSNPNLYWYRQAAGRGLQLLFYSVGIGQISSEVPQNLSASRPQDRQFILSSKKLLLSDSGFYLCARRSGAEAFFGQGTRLTVV.

The CDR3 is CASSPDGVSGANVLTF. The CDR3 DNA follows: TGTGCCAGTAGCCCGGACGGGGTCTCTGGGGCCAACGTCCTGACTTTC. The chain links TRBV19 to TRBJ2-6; TRBD2 is a possible D gene (5 bases). Germline CDR1 is LNHDA and CDR2 is SQIVND (reference sequence). V shed 6 bases and J shed 0 bases, with 12 bases lying between them. The CDR3 runs to 16 residues. Combining the CDR3 with reference TRBV19 and TRBJ2-6 gives the whole variable domain DGGITQSPKYLFRKEGQNVTLSCEQNLNHDAMYWYRQDPGQGLRLIYYSQIVNDFQKGDIAEGYSVSREKKESFPLTVTSAQKNPTAFYLCASSPDGVSGANVLTFGAGSRLTVL.

The J gene is TRBJ2-7, the V gene TRBV20-1; 13 nucleotides match TRBD2. The CDR3 loop spans 16 amino acids. The V gene's germline CDR1 is DFQATT and CDR2 SNEGSKA (reference sequence). Trimming removed 1 base from V and 2 bases from J; junction bases left unmatched: 5. The CDR3 here is CSARGTSGSDPYEQYF. In DNA form, the CDR3 reads TGCAGTGCTAGAGGGACTAGCGGGAGCGATCCCTACGAGCAGTACTTC.

This clonotype was seen a few times. The chain employs TRBV10-2 and TRBJ1-1, with D uncertain. Germline-derived CDR1 and CDR2 are WSHSY and SAAADI. The germline V and J ends were trimmed by 4 bases and 0 bases, with 12 bases remaining between them. This CDR3 has 15 amino acids. CDR3 region: CASSVALAVNTEAFF. The CDR3, as DNA: TGCGCCAGCAGTGTCGCCCTCGCGGTGAACACTGAAGCTTTCTTT.

The J gene is TRBJ2-1, the V gene TRBV11-2, with 8 bases matching TRBD2. J gave up 5 bases and V 4 bases, and 4 bases lay outside the gene matches. CDR1 is SGHAT and CDR2 is FQNNGV in the germline V gene. The CDR3 has 14 residues. CDR3 loop: CASSYYSGNNEQFF. The CDR3 region has the DNA TGTGCCAGCAGCTATTATAGCGGGAACAATGAGCAGTTCTTC.

The V call is TRBV7-2, the J call TRBJ2-7; TRBD1 aligns across 7 bases. This CDR3 spans 15 amino acids. The germline V gene has CDR1 SGHTA and CDR2 FQGNSA. V dropped 2 bases and J dropped 6; count of bases not matched to a gene: 10. CDR3 amino acids: CASSLSAQGSGEQYF. The CDR3 bases are TGTGCCAGCAGCTTAAGCGCACAGGGGTCGGGCGAGCAGTACTTC.

This clonotype has more than one count but fewer than ten. The chain joins TRBV6-1 to TRBJ1-4; possible D gene TRBD1, 5 bases. V lost 8 bases and J 4 bases, leaving 17 bases between the germline ends. The CDR3 has 15 amino acids. Germline loops: CDR1 MNHNS, CDR2 SASEGT. The CDR3 region has the DNA TGTGCCAGCGAAGGACGGGGCGGAAATAATGAAAAACTGTTTTTT. It codes for CASEGRGGNNEKLFF.

This clonotype was picked up many times. The chain carries TRBV6-9 and TRBJ2-2; possibly TRBD2 for D (5 bases). The V end lost 4 bases, the J end lost 1 base, and 13 bases lay between the germline ends. The CDR3 is made up of 16 amino acids. Germline CDR1 and CDR2: MNHGY and SVAAGI. The CDR3 nucleotides are TGTGCCAGCAGTTCCCGAAGGCGGGTGAACACCGGGGAGCTGTTTTTT. It yields the protein CASSSRRRVNTGELFF.

The V gene is TRBV20-1, the J gene TRBJ2-7; 8 nucleotides line up with TRBD2. CDR1 and CDR2 (germline): DFQATT, SNEGSKA (reference sequence). The CDR3 totals 14 residues. Trimming cost V 3 bases and J 1 base; bases outside gene matches: 5. In DNA, the CDR3 is TGCAGTGCTAGGGGCGGGGGGCCTTCCTACGAGCAGTACTTC. It encodes CSARGGGPSYEQYF.

On this clonotype itself: One end of the junction varies from germline; a read error may be responsible. The chain is built from TRBV5-1 and TRBJ2-6; D may be TRBD1 (5 bases). CDR3 size: 15 residues. Per germline, CDR1 SGHRS and CDR2 YFSETQ. This CDR3 reads CASSLGQTGANILTF. CDR3 sequence (DNA): TGCGCCAGCAGCTTGGGACAAACTGGGGCCAACATCCTGACTTTC.

The chain is built from TRBV27 and TRBJ1-2; the D is unclear. CDR1 MNHEY and CDR2 SMNVEV come from the germline V gene (reference sequence). V was pared by 7 bases and J by 1 base, with 13 bases between. The CDR3 runs to 14 residues. CDR3 bases: TGTGCCAGCAAAGCAGACATCCTTAACTATGGCTACACCTTC. Translation gives CASKADILNYGYTF.

This clonotype turned up a few times. CDR3 bases: TGTGCCAGCAGTTACGTCCCGGGGGGCGAGCAGTACTTC. It is translated as CASSYVPGGEQYF. This chain links TRBV12-3 or TRBV12-4 with TRBJ2-7, with 7 bases fitting TRBD2. V lost 4 bases, J lost 6 bases, and 6 bases stayed unmatched. The length of the CDR3 is 13 residues.

Concerning this clonotype: One end of the junction does not line up with germline, which may come from a read error. The chain couples TRBV28 to TRBJ2-7, with TRBD1 matching over 7 bases. Germline lookup yields CDR1 MDHEN and CDR2 SYDVKM. The CDR3 has 13 residues. Here the CDR3 DNA reads TGTGCCTGCAGTCCCGGGACAGACTACGAGCAGTACTTC. Translating gives CACSPGTDYEQYF.